The 3 T cell receptor beta chains below come from one sample, sequenced in a study of human T cells and chemical hapten exposure. Time point defined: patch test 3, about 24 weeks after DPC sensitization. Noted treatment: therapeutic diphenylcyclopropenone sensitization with weekly scalp DPC. MiXCR, applied by TCRdb to the RACE reads, yields one record per CDR3 protein. The data hold about 64,000 distinct CDR3 sequences, with around 10% observed a single time. The material sequenced was whole blood, taken in connection with sensitization to the hapten diphenylcyclopropenone (DPC). These receptors originate from a woman in her twenties or thirties with alopecia areata. Some clones in this sample may be carry-over from other donors' samples.

The rearrangement links TRBV28 to TRBJ2-7; possible D gene TRBD2, 5 bases. Germline V lookup: CDR1 MDHEN, CDR2 SYDVKM. The CDR3 is made up of 15 amino acids. Trimming removed 5 bases from V and 3 bases from J, with 17 bases in between. CDR3 amino acids: CASSPSSGSLYEQYF. CDR3 coding DNA: TGTGCCAGCAGTCCTAGCAGTGGCAGCCTCTACGAGCAGTACTTC.

The chain recombines TRBV6-2 or TRBV6-3 with TRBJ2-1; no definite D call. Germline lookup yields CDR1 MNHEY and CDR2 SVGEGT. The CDR3 runs to 13 residues. V lost 6 bases to trimming and J lost 1 base, with 7 bases between them. The CDR3 DNA is TGTGCCAGCAGCCGGTATTCCTACAATGAGCAGTTCTTC. Protein product: CASSRYSYNEQFF.

Many counts were recorded for this clonotype. V and J are TRBV18 and TRBJ1-5; D may be TRBD1 (6 bases). V gave up 1 base and J gave up 2 bases, with 18 bases separating them. This CDR3 has 18 residues. Per germline, CDR1 KGHSH and CDR2 LQKENI. The chain's CDR3 is CASSPRGGGGSGNQPQHF. As DNA, the CDR3 is TGTGCCAGCTCACCACGTGGGGGGGGCGGTTCGGGCAATCAGCCCCAGCATTTT. Using reference TRBV18 and TRBJ1-5 for the parts outside the CDR3, the full variable domain is NAGVMQNPRHLVRRRGQEARLRCSPMKGHSHVYWYRQLPEEGLKFMVYLQKENIIDESGMPKERFSAEFPKEGPSILRIQQVVRGDSAAYFCASSPRGGGGSGNQPQHFGDGTRLSIL.